This T cell receptor (beta chain) was retrieved from a study of PD-L1 blockade in urothelial cancer. About the research overall: Specimens of blood held a median count of about 150,000 T cells.

CDR1 SGHNT and CDR2 YYREEE come from the germline V gene (reference sequence). With V trimmed by 7 bases and J by 3 bases, 8 bases remained unmatched. The CDR3 spans 17 residues. TCRdb's copy holds only in-frame clones and misses some; the assay was immunoSEQ multiplex PCR. The data hold approximately 93,000 clones, with 83% observed a single time. Noted time point: peripheral blood 6 weeks after treatment start. Per patient, between 1 and 8 samples were collected at pretreatment and on-treatment time points. The clonotype comes from a man aged 70-80 years with urothelial cancer. This material consisted of PBMCs, taken around atezolizumab (anti-PD-L1) treatment. This rearrangement joins TRBV5-4 to TRBJ2-2; TRBD2 aligns across 14 bases. DNA for the CDR3: TGTGCCAGCTACCGGGGACTAGCGGGAGCGGACACCGGGGAGCTGTTTTTT. As protein: CASYRGLAGADTGELFF.